This T cell receptor (beta chain) was sequenced for a study of neoadjuvant anti-PD-1 for oral cavity cancer. For the study at large: Most patients had three to four biweekly doses of 3 mg/kg nivolumab before resection. Patients without progression received a fourth nivolumab dose around day 43, then surgical resection on days 50-56.

Two replicates per tumor sample, mostly from about 5.2 ug of genomic DNA. Produced via immunoSEQ multiplex PCR; TCRdb's table is partial and in-frame only. This sample carries under 7,500 clones, nearly 55% of them seen once, and the ten largest clones take about 6.5%. CDR3 length: 12 residues. From germline, CDR1 is MRHNA and CDR2 SNTAGT. Trimming removed 1 base at V and 7 bases at J, with 5 bases between. The sample was tumor tissue, taken before nivolumab (anti-PD-1) treatment. The genes are TRBV6-4 and TRBJ2-1; D unresolved. This receptor was identified in a person between 40 and 79 years old with oral cavity squamous cell carcinoma. The CDR3 sequence: CASSDWVNEQFF. The CDR3 DNA sequence: TGTGCCAGCAGTGACTGGGTAAATGAGCAGTTCTTC.